The 25 T cell receptor beta chains in this list originate from one sample, sequenced in a study of human T cells and chemical hapten exposure. TCRdb used MiXCR to reprocess the RACE reads, holding one entry per CDR3 protein. Here the sample spans about 400,000 distinct CDR3 sequences, about 6% being singletons. Time point indicated: patch test 2, 6 weeks after DPC sensitization. The treatment was: therapeutic diphenylcyclopropenone sensitization with weekly scalp DPC. Sequenced here: whole blood, sampled in connection with sensitization to the hapten diphenylcyclopropenone (DPC). The source is a woman aged 18-30 years with alopecia areata. Some clones in this sample may be carry-over from other donors' samples.

This clonotype was observed at least ten times. The chain uses TRBV6-6 and TRBJ1-1, with TRBD1 matching over 7 bases. Trimming cost V 2 bases and J 0 bases; bases outside gene matches: 9. This CDR3 region has 17 residues. Germline CDR1 MNHNY, CDR2 SVGAGI (reference sequence). The CDR3 sequence: CASSYRSRQGMNTEAFF. CDR3 sequence (DNA): TGTGCCAGCAGTTACCGATCCAGACAGGGCATGAACACTGAAGCTTTCTTT.

This clonotype was observed a handful of times. This sequence joins TRBV3-1 and TRBJ1-5, with 7 positions matching TRBD1. The CDR3 sequence is 14 residues long. Per germline, CDR1 LGHDT and CDR2 YNNKEL (reference sequence). J lost 5 bases, V lost 6 bases, and 7 bases had no gene match. The CDR3 loop is CASSKTGDYQPQHF. DNA for the CDR3: TGTGCCAGCAGTAAAACAGGGGACTATCAGCCCCAGCATTTT.

This clonotype was counted ten times or more. The chain uses TRBV6-2 or TRBV6-3 and TRBJ1-4, with D maybe TRBD1 (6 bases). The CDR3 is 11 residues long. Between the trimmed V and J ends, which lost 6 bases and 7 bases, there was a span of 6 bases. CDR1 and CDR2 from the germline V gene are MNHEY and SVGEGT. The CDR3 DNA reads as TGTGCCAGCAGACAGGGTGAAAAACTGTTTTTT. As protein: CASRQGEKLFF.

The chain joins TRBV5-1 to TRBJ2-5; D is unresolved. The ends were cut back, 0 bases at V and 3 bases at J, with 9 bases in the middle. The CDR3 is 14 amino acids. Germline loops: CDR1 SGHRS, CDR2 YFSETQ. The DNA for the CDR3 is TGCGCCAGCAGCTTGGGTCACAGCGAAGAGACCCAGTACTTC. Amino acid sequence: CASSLGHSEETQYF.

This clonotype was seen a few times. The chain couples TRBV5-1 to TRBJ2-3, with 14 bases that match TRBD2. The germline gives CDR1 SGHRS, CDR2 YFSETQ. V lost 0 bases and J lost 5; bases outside the gene matches: 8. The CDR3 runs 18 residues. The chain's CDR3 is CASSLVGTSGGGGDTQYF. CDR3 nucleotide sequence: TGCGCCAGCAGCTTGGTAGGGACTAGCGGGGGAGGCGGAGATACGCAGTATTTT.

V is TRBV12-3 or TRBV12-4 and J is TRBJ1-1; D ambiguous. This CDR3 has 13 residues. Trimming took 0 bases from V and 10 from J, leaving 12 bases between them. DNA of the CDR3: TGTGCCAGCAGTTTAGCGAGAACCCTTGGAGCTTTCTTT. The encoded protein is CASSLARTLGAFF.

V usage is TRBV29-1 and J usage is TRBJ1-2, with D hard to call. V dropped 3 bases and J dropped 0 bases, with 8 bases sitting between them. The CDR3 length is 13 residues. Per the germline V gene, CDR1 is SQVTM and CDR2 is ANQGSEA. CDR3 sequence reads: CSVDRVSNYGYTF. The CDR3, as DNA: TGCAGCGTTGATAGGGTCTCTAACTATGGCTACACCTTC.

In regard to this clonotype: Being one base from a much bigger clone, this may be a read error. This chain's CDR3 is CAGSLQGRMNTEAFF. Here the CDR3 DNA reads TGCGCCGGCAGCCTCCAAGGGCGGATGAACACTGAAGCTTTCTTT. The genes are TRBV5-1 and TRBJ1-1; no definite D call. This CDR3 has 15 amino acids. CDR1 and CDR2 (germline): SGHRS, YFSETQ.

This clonotype was seen more than once but under ten times. V gene TRBV29-1 combines with J gene TRBJ2-7; D remains unclear. Germline V gene lookup returns CDR1 SQVTM and CDR2 ANQGSEA. V lost 5 bases, J lost 6 bases, and 17 bases lay in between. The CDR3 sequence is 13 residues long. The DNA for the CDR3 is TGCAGCGTTCCTGGACCGCAGCTAAGCGAGCAGTACTTC. It codes for CSVPGPQLSEQYF.

This clonotype was seen more than once but under ten times. The chain is built from TRBV25-1 and TRBJ1-5; D may be TRBD1 (5 bases). This CDR3 is 17 amino acids long. Trimming shortened V by 6 bases and J by 3 bases, and 21 bases separated the two germline ends. CDR1 MGHDK and CDR2 SYGVNS come from the germline V gene. Here the CDR3 DNA reads TGTGCCAGCAGGTTTAATCGGGGGTTTCTCACCAATCAGCCCCAGCATTTT. This sequence encodes CASRFNRGFLTNQPQHF.

In nucleotides, the CDR3 is TGTGCCAGCCAAGGACAGGGGTCCCTCTACGAGCAGTACTTC. It translates to CASQGQGSLYEQYF. V gene TRBV25-1 combines with J gene TRBJ2-7, with TRBD1 identical over 9 bases. In germline, CDR1 is MGHDK, CDR2 SYGVNS. The CDR3 sequence is 14 residues long. Trimming at V came to 8 bases and at J to 3 bases, leaving 8 bases not matched to a gene.

This clonotype was seen a few times. This sequence joins TRBV2 and TRBJ2-7; unclear D gene. In germline, CDR1 is SNHLY, CDR2 FYNNEI. The V gene lost 6 bases and the J gene lost 6 bases, with 15 bases spanning the gap. This CDR3 contains 13 residues. CDR3 sequence: CASSQTRDLEQYF. The CDR3 DNA follows: TGTGCCAGCAGCCAGACCCGTGACCTCGAGCAGTACTTC.

The V and J genes are TRBV3-1 and TRBJ2-3; D is ambiguous. Per the germline V gene, CDR1 is LGHDT and CDR2 is YNNKEL (reference sequence). V lost 0 bases and J 2 bases, leaving 12 bases between the germline ends. The CDR3 has 16 amino acids. For the CDR3, the DNA is TGTGCCAGCAGCCAAGATGAAAAGCTGATCACAGATACGCAGTATTTT. Its protein product is CASSQDEKLITDTQYF.

This clonotype was recorded at least ten times. This rearrangement joins TRBV29-1 to TRBJ2-5; D possibly corresponds to TRBD1 (6 bases). Per the germline V gene, CDR1 is SQVTM and CDR2 is ANQGSEA. V lost 6 bases and J 5 bases, leaving 16 bases between the germline ends. The CDR3 is 13 amino acids. The chain's CDR3 is CSVQGSPGETQYF. The CDR3 region has the DNA TGCAGCGTCCAGGGGTCCCCGGGGGAGACCCAGTACTTC.

This clonotype came up a few times. The J gene is TRBJ1-3, the V gene TRBV20-1; D uncertain. V was pared by 4 bases and J by 0 bases, with 13 bases between. Germline lookup yields CDR1 DFQATT and CDR2 SNEGSKA (reference sequence). CDR3 length: 15 amino acids. The CDR3 is CSATRPSYSGNTIYF. The DNA for the CDR3 is TGCAGTGCTACGAGGCCATCCTACTCTGGAAACACCATATATTTT.

This clonotype was detected ten times or more. This chain joins TRBV5-5 and TRBJ1-4; D remains unclear. V was pared by 2 bases and J by 13 bases, with 9 bases between. The CDR3 covers 11 residues. From germline, CDR1 is SGHKS and CDR2 YYEKEE (reference sequence). In DNA, the CDR3 is TGTGCCAGCAGCTTAAACGGAGGACTGTTTTTT. Protein: CASSLNGGLFF.

This clonotype has ten or more counts. The V call is TRBV6-4, the J call TRBJ2-3, with 9 bases identical to TRBD2. The CDR3 contains 17 residues. V gave up 0 bases and J gave up 5 bases; unmatched junction bases: 9. CDR1 and CDR2 (germline): MRHNA, SNTAGT. The CDR3 nucleotides are TGTGCCAGCAGTGACTCGTCCGGCGGGGGGGGACTAGATACGCAGTATTTT. Amino acid sequence: CASSDSSGGGGLDTQYF.

The chain uses TRBV20-1 and TRBJ2-3, with 7 positions matching TRBD2. CDR1 is DFQATT, CDR2 SNEGSKA, per germline (reference sequence). The ends lost 3 bases at V and 0 bases at J; junction bases unmatched: 9. The CDR3 totals 16 residues. The CDR3 nucleotides are TGCAGTGCTAGTGGCCCTCGGGGGGAGAGCACAGATACGCAGTATTTT. Translating it yields CSASGPRGESTDTQYF.

V usage is TRBV20-1 and J usage is TRBJ2-3; D call uncertain. Trimming shortened V by 2 bases and J by 6 bases, and 9 bases separated the two germline ends. CDR1 and CDR2 from the germline V gene are DFQATT and SNEGSKA (reference sequence). This CDR3 is built from 12 residues. For the CDR3, the DNA is TGCAGTGCTAGATTCGCCGGGGATACGCAGTATTTT. Its translation: CSARFAGDTQYF.

In this sample, this clonotype turned up a few times. Written as DNA, the CDR3 is TGTGCCAGCAGCTTTCGTGAGGGAGATACGCAGTATTTT. Encoded protein: CASSFREGDTQYF. J is TRBJ2-3 and V is TRBV5-5, with D tentatively TRBD2 (5 bases). The CDR3 is 13 amino acids. V dropped 2 bases and J dropped 5 bases, with 9 bases sitting between them. Germline-derived CDR1 and CDR2 are SGHKS and YYEKEE (reference sequence).

The sample holds many counts of this clonotype. This chain's CDR3 is CASSYSSGNQPQHF. The DNA for the CDR3 is TGTGCCAGCAGTTACTCATCCGGAAATCAGCCCCAGCATTTT. This sequence joins TRBV6-6 and TRBJ1-5, with unresolved D. Germline V CDR1 and CDR2: MNHNY, SVGAGI (reference sequence). The CDR3 spans 14 residues. The germline V and J ends were trimmed by 0 bases and 4 bases, with 7 bases remaining between them.

This clonotype was observed many times. The chain carries TRBV18 and TRBJ2-7; maybe TRBD2 (5 bases). This CDR3 comprises 14 residues. The V gene lost 0 bases and the J gene lost 7 bases, with 13 bases spanning the gap. Germline V gene data show CDR1 as KGHSH and CDR2 as LQKENI. Written as DNA, the CDR3 is TGTGCCAGCTCACCACCGTCTCTAACGGGGGAGCAGTACTTC. Protein sequence: CASSPPSLTGEQYF.

This clonotype appeared a single time. A much larger clone differs from this one at a single base, so this may be a read error. The chain has TRBV6-2 or TRBV6-3 and TRBJ1-3, with D possibly TRBD1 on 5 matching bases. CDR3 length: 12 amino acids. Germline V gene lookup returns CDR1 MNHEY and CDR2 SVGEGT. The ends were cut back, 5 bases at V and 11 bases at J, with 13 bases in the middle. The CDR3 region has the DNA TGTGCCAGCAGTCCGCCGTGGGACGCCATATATTTT. This translates into CASSPPWDAIYF.

This rearrangement joins TRBV28 to TRBJ2-7; 10 bases line up with TRBD1. CDR1 MDHEN and CDR2 SYDVKM come from the germline V gene. The CDR3 extends over 20 amino acids. V lost 5 bases and J lost 4; bases outside the gene matches: 23. CDR3 amino acids: CASSLLTGTGTGAREYEQYF. The CDR3 DNA is TGTGCCAGCAGTCTCCTCACAGGAACCGGGACAGGGGCACGCGAGTACGAGCAGTACTTC.

This clonotype was recorded a few times. The J gene is TRBJ1-1, the V gene TRBV7-2; 7 bases align to TRBD1. Germline V lookup: CDR1 SGHTA, CDR2 FQGNSA. This CDR3 region has 16 residues. V lost 7 bases to trimming and J lost 4 bases; unmatched junction nucleotides: 15. For the CDR3, the DNA is TGTGCCAGCACCAGGTCAGGGGGTTCGGTCTCCACTGAAGCTTTCTTT. This gives the protein CASTRSGGSVSTEAFF. Looking up the rest from reference TRBV7-2 and TRBJ1-1 gives the full variable domain: GAGVSQSPSNKVTEKGKDVELRCDPISGHTALYWYRQSLGQGLEFLIYFQGNSAPDKSGLPSDRFSAERTGGSVSTLTIQRTQQEDSAVYLCASTRSGGSVSTEAFFGQGTRLTVV.